Below, one TCR beta chain is given with its context. What it recognizes is unknown. This specimen belongs to a study of CD8 T cells in ankylosing spondylitis. Per germline, CDR1 SGHNT and CDR2 YYREEE (reference sequence). V lost 0 bases, J lost 4 bases, and 8 bases lay in between. The CDR3 runs to 13 residues. Making the TCR beta libraries involved quantitative 5'-RACE with molecular barcodes. TCRdb independently ran MiXCR on the 5' RACE reads; one entry per CDR3 protein. The sample has approximately 260,000 distinct CDR3 sequences, 8% to 9.5% seen once. Study-wide points: Reports say disease-linked clones showed up significantly more in matched ankylosing spondylitis synovial fluid.

The TCR comes from a male donor with ankylosing spondylitis or in good health (not recorded which). Input material: blood, either unsorted or a sorted T cell fraction (not recorded which). The chain has TRBV5-4 and TRBJ2-7; D is undetermined. The DNA for the CDR3 is TGTGCCAGCAGCTTGGGGTCCTGGTACGAGCAGTACTTC. Amino acid sequence: CASSLGSWYEQYF.